This T cell receptor beta chain was captured in a study of blood T cell repertoires in COVID-19. Study in general: Some COVID-19 samples were acute and others convalescent; all came from the United States, Italy and Spain. From T cells, B-cell-depleted T cells, or PBMCs came the material, which was cDNA or gDNA.

Seattle patients were enrolled during active infection and followed longitudinally. Source study methods: Reference gene primers were amplified, and this amplification served to estimate nucleated cell counts. Repertoires were generated with immunoSEQ multiplex PCR, while TCRdb's copy carries only in-frame clones and drops some. V, J and clone size reflect that table, while D and trimming were determined from the DNA. The table has roughly 90,000 clones, 89% seen once. The CDR3 extends over 11 amino acids. Trimming took 5 bases from V and 12 from J; bases not matched to a gene: 5. Per the germline V gene, CDR1 is LNHDA and CDR2 is SQIVND (reference sequence).

The sequence derives from a middle-aged man with COVID-19, enrolled during active disease. The J gene is TRBJ2-7, the V gene TRBV19; TRBD1 matches 9 bases. The sequenced sample consisted of peripheral blood. The CDR3 DNA reads as TGTGCCAGTAGTTCAACAGGGGGCATGTACTTC. Translating gives CASSSTGGMYF.